This T cell receptor (beta chain) appears in the sequencing data of a study of T cell repertoires in aging, cancer and after chemotherapy. Study context: Patients with chronic lymphocytic leukemia were sampled before and after fludarabine- or bendamustine-based chemotherapy.

Multiplex touch-down PCR with TRB-A/B primers amplified rearranged V-D-J TRB sequences. TCRdb reanalysed the multiplex PCR reads using MiXCR and keeps one entry per CDR3 protein. The sample has 350 to 450 distinct CDR3 sequences, 23% seen once. The template was genomic DNA from peripheral blood, not RNA. General study results and limits: Median generation probability rose over the chemotherapy interval in each cancer cohort, suggesting rebound thymic output. Age-matched healthy donors had significantly more diverse, less clonal blood TCR repertoires than untreated cancer patients.

Trimming took 6 bases from V and 1 from J; bases not matched to a gene: 14. This CDR3 comprises 17 residues. Germline CDR1 is SGHAT and CDR2 is FQDESV (reference sequence). Remarks on this clonotype: The antigen is unknown.

The rearrangement links TRBV11-1 to TRBJ1-1, with 7 nucleotides matching TRBD1. Material for sequencing was blood. This TCR was recovered from a human donor with a blood cancer. The CDR3: CASRRLRGQHTNTEAFF. The CDR3, as DNA: TGTGCCAGCAGACGTCTTAGGGGACAGCATACGAACACTGAAGCTTTCTTT.